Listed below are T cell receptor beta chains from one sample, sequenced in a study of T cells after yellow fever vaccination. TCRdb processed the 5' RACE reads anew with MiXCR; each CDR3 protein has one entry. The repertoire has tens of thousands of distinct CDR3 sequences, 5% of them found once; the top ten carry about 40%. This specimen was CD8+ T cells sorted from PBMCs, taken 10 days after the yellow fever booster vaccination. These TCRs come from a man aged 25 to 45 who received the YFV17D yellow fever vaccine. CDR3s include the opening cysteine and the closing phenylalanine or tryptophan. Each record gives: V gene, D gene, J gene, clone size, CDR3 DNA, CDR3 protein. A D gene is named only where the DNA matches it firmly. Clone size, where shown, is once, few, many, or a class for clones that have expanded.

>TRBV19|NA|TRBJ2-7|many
TGTGCCAGTAGTATCTCCGGGAGTAGCTACGAGCAGTACTTC
CASSISGSSYEQYF
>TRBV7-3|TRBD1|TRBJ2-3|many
TGTGCCAGCAGCGCCTCCGGGACAGGAACAGATACGCAGTATTTT
CASSASGTGTDTQYF
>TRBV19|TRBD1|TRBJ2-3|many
TGTGCCAGTAGTATGGGGACAGTAACAGATACGCAGTATTTT
CASSMGTVTDTQYF
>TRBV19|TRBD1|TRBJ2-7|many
TGTGCCAGTAGTATGGGACAGGGGGCAGTCTACGAGCAGTACTTC
CASSMGQGAVYEQYF
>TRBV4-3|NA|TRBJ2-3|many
TGCGCCAGCAGCCATAGGTCCTGGGATACGCAGTATTTT
CASSHRSWDTQYF
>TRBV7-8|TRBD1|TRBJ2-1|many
TGTGCCAGCAGCCAGGGACAGGGTCCTTACAATGAGCAGTTCTTC
CASSQGQGPYNEQFF
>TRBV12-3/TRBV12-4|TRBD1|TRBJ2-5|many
TGTGCCAGCACCGAAACCGGGACAGACGGGGTGACCCAGTACTTC
CASTETGTDGVTQYF
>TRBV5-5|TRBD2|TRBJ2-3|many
TGTGCCAGCAGCTTTCCCCAGCGGGAGGGGCCAGATACGCAGTATTTT
CASSFPQREGPDTQYF
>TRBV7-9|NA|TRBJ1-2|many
TGTGCCAGCAGCTTAGAAGCGTTTGGCTACACCTTC
CASSLEAFGYTF
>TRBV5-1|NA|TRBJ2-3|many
TGCGCCAGCAGCTTGACCGCAGATACGCAGTATTTT
CASSLTADTQYF
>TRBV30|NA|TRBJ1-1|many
TGTGCCTGGACGGACATAAGGAACACTGAAGCTTTCTTT
CAWTDIRNTEAFF
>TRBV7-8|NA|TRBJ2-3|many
TGTGCCAGCAGCCCCCCCGGGGCTAGCACAGATACGCAGTATTTT
CASSPPGASTDTQYF
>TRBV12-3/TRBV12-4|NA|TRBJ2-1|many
TGTGCCAGCAGTCTCTCTAGCATGGATGAGCAGTTCTTC
CASSLSSMDEQFF
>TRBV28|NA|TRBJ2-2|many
TGTGCCAGCAGTTTCTCCGTCTCGACCCCCGGGGAGCTGTTTTTT
CASSFSVSTPGELFF
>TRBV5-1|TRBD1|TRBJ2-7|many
TGCGCCAGCAGCTCGGACAGGGGCTACGAGCAGTACTTC
CASSSDRGYEQYF
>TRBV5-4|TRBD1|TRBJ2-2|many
TGTGCCAGCAGCACGGACAGGGCTTGGAACACCGGGGAGCTGTTTTTT
CASSTDRAWNTGELFF
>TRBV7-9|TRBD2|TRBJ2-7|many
TGTGCCAGCAGCCCTAGGGACTACTACGAGCAGTACTTC
CASSPRDYYEQYF
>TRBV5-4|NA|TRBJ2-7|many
TGTGCCAGCAGCTTGTGGGGGGGCCCCCCCTACGAGCAGTACTTC
CASSLWGGPPYEQYF
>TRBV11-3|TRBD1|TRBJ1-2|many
TGTGCCAGCAGCTTCTTGGGGACAGGGTTCAATGGCTACACCTTC
CASSFLGTGFNGYTF
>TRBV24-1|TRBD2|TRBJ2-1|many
TGTGCCACCAGTGATTCTGGACTAGCGGGAGGAGACCCCACCCCCAACTATAATGAGCAGTTCTTC
CATSDSGLAGGDPTPNYNEQFF
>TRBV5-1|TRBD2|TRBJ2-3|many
TGCGCCAGCTGGAGCGGGGAGAGCACAGATACGCAGTATTTT
CASWSGESTDTQYF
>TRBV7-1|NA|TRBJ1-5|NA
TGTGCCAGCAGCTTAATTGGGGATCAGCCCCAGCATTTT
CASSLIGDQPQHF
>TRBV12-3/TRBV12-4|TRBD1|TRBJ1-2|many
TGTGCCAGCAGTTTAGTAGGGACAGGGCAGGGCGGCTACACCTTC
CASSLVGTGQGGYTF
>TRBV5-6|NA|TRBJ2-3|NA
TGTGCCAGCAGCGGGGAGGGAGGGGGTCTGACAGATACGCAGTATTTT
CASSGEGGGLTDTQYF
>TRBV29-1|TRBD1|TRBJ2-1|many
TGCAGCGTTGTGCTAGCTAACAGGGGTGAGCAGTTCTTC
CSVVLANRGEQFF
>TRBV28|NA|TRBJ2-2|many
TGTGCCAGCAGTTCCCACGAGACAGGGAGGGACGGGGAGCTGTTTTTT
CASSSHETGRDGELFF
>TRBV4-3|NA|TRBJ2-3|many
TGCGCCAGCAGCCAAGAGGGCCCAGCTAGCACAGATACGCAGTATTTT
CASSQEGPASTDTQYF
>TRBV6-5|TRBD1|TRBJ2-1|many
TGTGCCAGCAGTTATCGGACAGGGGGCCCCAGCGGGGCCGCCAATGAGCAGTTCTTC
CASSYRTGGPSGAANEQFF
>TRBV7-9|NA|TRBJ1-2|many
TGTGCCAGCAGCTTAGGCCAGACTAATGGCTACACCTTC
CASSLGQTNGYTF
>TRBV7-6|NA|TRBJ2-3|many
TGTGCCAGCAGCCCGACTATGGCCACAGATACGCAGTATTTT
CASSPTMATDTQYF
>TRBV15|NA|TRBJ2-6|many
TGTGCCACCAGCCTCACCTCTGGGGCCAACGTCCTGACTTTC
CATSLTSGANVLTF
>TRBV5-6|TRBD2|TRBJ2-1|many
TGTGCCAGCAGCTTGGAGGGACTAGATGATGAGCAGTTCTTC
CASSLEGLDDEQFF
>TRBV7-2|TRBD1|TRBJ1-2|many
TGTGCCAGCAGCTCGGCCGCGACAGGGGGTGGCTACACCTTC
CASSSAATGGGYTF
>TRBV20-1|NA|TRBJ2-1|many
TGCAGTGCTAGAGATGGGGCGAGCTCCTACAATGAGCAGTTCTTC
CSARDGASSYNEQFF
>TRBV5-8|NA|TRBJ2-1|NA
TGTGCCAGCAGCTTGTGGCAGGGGAGGATGAATGAGCAGTTCTTC
CASSLWQGRMNEQFF
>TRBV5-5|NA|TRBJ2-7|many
TGTGCCAGCAGCTTCACGTCAGGAGCCTACGAGCAGTACTTC
CASSFTSGAYEQYF
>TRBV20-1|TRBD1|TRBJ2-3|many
TGCAGTGCTAGGGGGACAGGGCCTCACACAGATACGCAGTATTTT
CSARGTGPHTDTQYF
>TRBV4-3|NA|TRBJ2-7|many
TGCGCCAGCAGCCAAGGGTTGGGGGGCTACGAGCAGTACTTC
CASSQGLGGYEQYF
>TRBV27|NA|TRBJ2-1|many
TGTGCCAGCAGTTCTCAGGGCGGTGAGCAGTTCTTC
CASSSQGGEQFF
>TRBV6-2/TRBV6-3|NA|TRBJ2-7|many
TGTGCCGTTGGACTTCACGAGCAGTACTTC
CAVGLHEQYF
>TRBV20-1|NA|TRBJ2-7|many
TGCAGTGCTAGAGATTTTACGGTTGGGGGGCAAGGGCAGTACTTC
CSARDFTVGGQGQYF
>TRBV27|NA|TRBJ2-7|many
TGTGCCAGCAGCCTGGGCGCAGACTACGAGCAGTACTTC
CASSLGADYEQYF
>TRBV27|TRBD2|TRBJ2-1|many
TGTGCCAGCAGTTTACGACTAGCGGGAGTCTACAATGAGCAGTTCTTC
CASSLRLAGVYNEQFF
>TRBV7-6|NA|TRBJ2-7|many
TGTGCCAGCAGCACTGGGGACGAGCAGTACTTC
CASSTGDEQYF
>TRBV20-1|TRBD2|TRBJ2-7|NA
TGCAGTGCTAGAGACATAGCGGGGTACGAGCAGTACTTC
CSARDIAGYEQYF
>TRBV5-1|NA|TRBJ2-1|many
TGCGCCAGCTGCCTGACGGACGGTCAGAGGGATGAGCAGTTCTTC
CASCLTDGQRDEQFF
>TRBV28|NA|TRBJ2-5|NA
TGTGCCAGCACCCTTCATAGCGCATCAGTGGAGACCCAGTACTTC
CASTLHSASVETQYF
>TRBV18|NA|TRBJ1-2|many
TGTGCCAGCTCACCAATAATAGGACAGACGGACTATGGCTACACCTTC
CASSPIIGQTDYGYTF
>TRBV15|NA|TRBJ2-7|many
TGTGCCACCAGCAGAGATAAGGGGCTCTTTGACGAGCAGTACTTC
CATSRDKGLFDEQYF
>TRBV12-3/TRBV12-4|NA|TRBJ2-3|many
TGTGCCAGCAGTTCTAACACAGATACGCAGTATTTT
CASSSNTDTQYF
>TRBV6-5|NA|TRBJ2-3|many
TGTGCCAGCAGTTACTCCTGGTCCCCTAACACAGATACGCAGTATTTT
CASSYSWSPNTDTQYF
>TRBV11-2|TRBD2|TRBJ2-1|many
TGTGCCAGCGCCTTCGAGCTAGCGGCCTACAATGAGCAGTTCTTC
CASAFELAAYNEQFF
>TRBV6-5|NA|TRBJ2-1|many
TGTGCCAGCAGCCCCATAGCGGTCTACAATGAGCAGTTCTTC
CASSPIAVYNEQFF
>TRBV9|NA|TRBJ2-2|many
TGTGCCAGCAGCGTAGCTTATTTGAGGGGGGAACAACTGACCGGGGAGCTGTTTTTT
CASSVAYLRGEQLTGELFF
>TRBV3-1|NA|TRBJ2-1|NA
TGTGCCCGCAGTTATAGCAATGAGCAGTTCTTC
CARSYSNEQFF
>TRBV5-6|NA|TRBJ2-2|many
TGTGCCAGCAGCTACGGGACCAGTTACACCGGGGAGCTGTTTTTT
CASSYGTSYTGELFF